This T cell receptor (beta chain) is from a study of shared clonotypes between healthy human individuals. The run depth of the assay was deep. Sequencing was performed with immunoSEQ multiplex PCR; in TCRdb, only in-frame clones are kept and a portion is missing. The table lists 2 million to 2.5 million clones, approximately 94% of them singletons. Germline-derived CDR1 and CDR2 are SGHRS and YFSETQ. The junction had 5 bases not matched to a gene; V was cut back by 3 bases and J by 4 bases. CDR3 length: 16 residues. Study results and caveats: Around 5% was the fraction of naive CD4 clonotypes found shared across four donors. Genetic and exposure-history diversity was limited by the small donor number. Depth was large, yet rarefaction showed that sorted-subset sequencing was incomplete.

On this clone itself: Antigen specificity is unknown.

This TCR came from a man between 18 and 35 years old in good health. Sequencing was done on a sample of naive CD4+ T cells sorted from blood. Subset noted: CD45RA+ positively selected. This chain connects TRBV5-1 to TRBJ1-4, with 11 bases lining up with TRBD1. As DNA, the CDR3 is TGCGCCAGCAGCTCGGGACAGGGGGTCATTAATGAAAAACTGTTTTTT. Its translation: CASSSGQGVINEKLFF.